One sample yielded the 23 T cell receptor beta chains listed below, sequenced in a study of regulatory T cells in long-lasting Graves disease. Time point described: persistent/refractory GD, antithyroid drugs over 5 years with positive TRAb. PBMC RNA served as the TCR library source. Arm-PCR of CDR3 regions and iRepertoire HTBI primers were the basis on which TCR beta libraries were built. TCRdb reprocessed the multiplex PCR reads via MiXCR and lists one record per CDR3 protein. Here the sample spans 400,000 to 500,000 distinct CDR3 sequences, about 22% being singletons. The material sequenced was peripheral blood mononuclear cells (PBMCs), taken when the disease was refractory, from a patient treated with antithyroid drugs. These receptors all come from a female donor with Graves disease.

This clonotype came up many times. The gene calls are TRBV28 and TRBJ2-7; 8 bases fit TRBD2. From germline, CDR1 is MDHEN and CDR2 SYDVKM. This CDR3 has 16 residues. The ends lost 2 bases at V and 2 bases at J; junction bases unmatched: 8. CDR3 bases: TGTGCCAGCAGTTTAGAAGGGGTTAGCGGGACCTACGAGCAGTACTTC. Its protein is CASSLEGVSGTYEQYF.

The chain combines TRBV12-3 or TRBV12-4 with TRBJ2-2; no firm D call. The CDR3 is 13 amino acids. V was clipped by 2 bases and J by 4 bases, with 5 bases between them. CDR3 region: CASSLIRTGELFF. Written as DNA, the CDR3 is TGTGCCAGCAGTTTAATCCGCACCGGGGAGCTGTTTTTT.

This clonotype was seen at least ten times. The chain carries TRBV28 and TRBJ2-7; TRBD1 or TRBD2 may be the D gene (5 bases each). V lost 4 bases to trimming and J lost 5 bases, with 12 bases between them. The germline V gene has CDR1 MDHEN and CDR2 SYDVKM. This CDR3 contains 13 residues. The CDR3 spells CASSSGGRNEQYF. The CDR3 DNA follows: TGTGCCAGCAGTTCTGGGGGTAGAAACGAGCAGTACTTC.

The chain couples TRBV9 to TRBJ1-3; D is unresolved. The germline V gene encodes CDR1 SGDLS and CDR2 YYNGEE. The ends were cut back, 1 base at V and 5 bases at J, with 13 bases in the middle. This CDR3 contains 15 residues. The chain's CDR3 is CASSVSGVVRNTIYF. In DNA form, the CDR3 reads TGTGCCAGCAGCGTATCAGGCGTCGTACGAAACACCATATATTTT.

This chain uses TRBV2 with TRBJ1-1; weak D call: TRBD1 (6 bases). V lost 6 bases and J lost 1, with 12 bases in between. Germline CDR1 reads SNHLY; CDR2 reads FYNNEI. This CDR3 contains 14 residues. For the CDR3, the DNA is TGTGCCAGCAGGCCGGACAGCCAGAACACTGAAGCTTTCTTT. This translates into CASRPDSQNTEAFF.

This clonotype was recorded a few times. The chain employs TRBV10-3 and TRBJ2-7, with D uncertain. The CDR3 is 15 amino acids. Trimming took off 10 bases at V and 2 bases at J, with 21 bases between the two ends. Germline V CDR1 and CDR2: ENHRY, SYGVKD. Here the CDR3 DNA reads TGTGCCAGCATCCCTCGAATTGGACGGACCTACGAGCAGTACTTC. It translates to CASIPRIGRTYEQYF.

This clonotype came up a few times. This chain joins TRBV12-3 or TRBV12-4 and TRBJ2-4; D possibly corresponds to TRBD2 (5 bases). Trimming cost V 6 bases and J 7 bases, with 16 bases left between them. This CDR3 has 14 amino acids. The DNA of the CDR3 is TGTGCCAGCAGCACCAGGACTGTCGGTAACATTCAGTACTTC. It encodes CASSTRTVGNIQYF.

On this clonotype itself: A single base separates this from a much larger clone, so it may be a read error. The chain combines TRBV29-1 with TRBJ1-1, with TRBD1 as a possible D gene (5 bases). Germline CDR1 SQVTM, CDR2 ANQGSEA. The CDR3 extends over 12 amino acids. CDR3 sequence reads: CSVRDRGTEVFF. CDR3 DNA: TGCAGCGTTCGGGACCGCGGGACTGAAGTTTTCTTT.

The rearrangement uses TRBV12-3 or TRBV12-4 and TRBJ1-5; no clear D gene. Trimming pared 3 bases from V and 1 base from J, leaving 10 bases between. The length of the CDR3 is 15 residues. The CDR3 spells CASSFFLGSNQPQHF. CDR3 DNA: TGTGCCAGCAGTTTTTTTCTTGGGAGCAATCAGCCCCAGCATTTT.

V is TRBV6-1 and J is TRBJ1-5, with 7 bases matching TRBD1. Germline-derived CDR1 and CDR2 are MNHNS and SASEGT. The CDR3 has 14 residues. Losses at the gene ends were 8 bases for V and 2 bases for J; bases not matched to a gene: 6. The CDR3 region is CASREGAGNQPQHF. CDR3 in DNA: TGTGCCAGCCGGGAGGGGGCCGGCAATCAGCCCCAGCATTTT.

This clonotype was recorded a few times. The chain couples TRBV7-3 to TRBJ1-2, with D unresolved. Germline CDR1 SGHTA, CDR2 FQGTGA. Trimming removed 1 base from V and 9 bases from J, with 9 bases in between. This CDR3 is built from 12 residues. The CDR3 loop reads CASSLIGESYTF. CDR3 nucleotide sequence: TGTGCCAGCAGCTTAATCGGGGAGAGCTACACCTTC.

This clonotype was seen a handful of times. The chain joins TRBV20-1 to TRBJ1-2; D is perhaps TRBD1 (5 bases). The CDR3 sequence is 13 residues long. With 0 bases removed from V and 8 bases from J, the gap between germline ends came to 13 bases. Germline values: CDR1 DFQATT, CDR2 SNEGSKA (reference sequence). DNA for the CDR3: TGCAGTGCTAGAGACGGGGGAGGCTTCGGCTACACCTTC. Its protein is CSARDGGGFGYTF.

This clonotype appeared many times. The gene calls are TRBV24-1 and TRBJ2-5; D may be TRBD1 (6 bases). The CDR3 totals 15 residues. The V gene's germline CDR1 is KGHDR and CDR2 SFDVKD. With 0 bases removed from V and 2 bases from J, the gap between germline ends came to 9 bases. CDR3 residues: CATSDLVGQQETQYF. As DNA, the CDR3 is TGTGCCACCAGTGATTTGGTCGGACAGCAAGAGACCCAGTACTTC.

V usage is TRBV6-1 and J usage is TRBJ2-7, with D possibly called TRBD1 or TRBD2 (5 bases each). The CDR3 contains 15 residues. V shed 6 bases and J shed 5 bases, with 20 bases lying between them. The germline CDR1 and CDR2 sequences are MNHNS and SASEGT. CDR3 nucleotide sequence: TGTGCCAGCAGCTCTCGGGGCGGCGGTGTAAACGAGCAGTACTTC. This codes for CASSSRGGGVNEQYF.

This clonotype was counted at least ten times. The chain is built from TRBV28 and TRBJ2-7; weak D call: TRBD2 (5 bases). Germline V lookup: CDR1 MDHEN, CDR2 SYDVKM. This CDR3 has 14 amino acids. V shed 2 bases and J shed 2 bases, with 10 bases lying between them. The CDR3 coding sequence is TGTGCCAGCAGTTTACTCCGGGGAGCCTACGAGCAGTACTTC. Translated, it gives CASSLLRGAYEQYF.

This clonotype was seen many times. The V call is TRBV6-2 or TRBV6-3, the J call TRBJ2-7; a weak D match, TRBD1 (5 bases). In germline, CDR1 is MNHEY, CDR2 SVGEGT. The V end lost 0 bases, the J end lost 5 bases, and 14 bases lay between the germline ends. This CDR3 is built from 15 residues. This chain's CDR3 is CASSYSPRGANEQYF. CDR3 DNA: TGTGCCAGCAGTTACTCCCCACGTGGGGCTAACGAGCAGTACTTC.

This clonotype was counted only a few times. Here the CDR3 reads CASSLSGWANEKLFF. The CDR3 DNA reads as TGTGCCAGCAGCTTATCAGGGTGGGCTAATGAAAAACTGTTTTTT. The genes are TRBV7-2 and TRBJ1-4; tentatively, D is TRBD1 (5 bases). Germline CDR1 reads SGHTA; CDR2 reads FQGNSA. V lost 2 bases and J lost 3, with 10 bases in between. This CDR3 region has 15 residues.

This clonotype was counted ten times or more. The chain has TRBV28 and TRBJ2-2; D may be TRBD1 (5 bases). The germline gives CDR1 MDHEN, CDR2 SYDVKM. The CDR3 sequence is 14 residues long. V was pared by 4 bases and J by 13 bases, with 19 bases between. The chain's CDR3 is CASSWGRAADVLFF. Written as DNA, the CDR3 is TGTGCCAGCAGTTGGGGCCGGGCCGCGGATGTGCTGTTTTTT.

The chain joins TRBV28 to TRBJ2-5; D may match TRBD1 or TRBD2 (5 bases each). Near its end, the DNA agrees better with TRBJ2-1, so the J call may be wrong. Germline V lookup: CDR1 MDHEN, CDR2 SYDVKM. The CDR3 contains 14 residues. The CDR3 loop is CASRGETFYNEQFF. CDR3 coding DNA: TGTGCCAGCAGGGGGGAGACCTTCTACAATGAGCAGTTCTTC.

Comment on this clonotype: A read error is possible here, since a much larger clone lies one base away. The J gene is TRBJ1-2, the V gene TRBV5-1; D remains ambiguous. The V end was cut by 3 bases, the J end by 4 bases, with 19 bases between. Germline values: CDR1 SGHRS, CDR2 YFSETQ. The CDR3 covers 16 residues. In nucleotides, the CDR3 is TGCGCCAGCAGCTCGGCTGATAGTGTTCGTAGCTATGGCTACACCTTC. Translating gives CASSSADSVRSYGYTF.

In its sample, this clonotype was seen many times. The V call is TRBV6-1, the J call TRBJ1-6; 10 positions match TRBD1. From germline, CDR1 is MNHNS and CDR2 SASEGT. V dropped 7 bases and J dropped 6; count of bases not matched to a gene: 6. This CDR3 region has 15 residues. The CDR3 DNA reads as TGTGCCAGCACCCTAGGGACAGGGGTTAATTCACCCCTCCACTTT. Translated, it gives CASTLGTGVNSPLHF.

This clonotype was recorded at least ten times. The chain is built from TRBV6-1 and TRBJ1-2; no definite D call. Germline CDR1 reads MNHNS; CDR2 reads SASEGT. This CDR3 is 15 amino acids long. V was trimmed by 1 base and J by 5 bases, leaving 14 bases between them. CDR3 sequence reads: CASSEGPDPSYGYTF. CDR3 coding DNA: TGTGCCAGCAGTGAAGGGCCAGACCCTTCTTATGGCTACACCTTC.

There are many counts of this clonotype. The J gene is TRBJ2-5, the V gene TRBV11-1, with 11 bases matching TRBD2. CDR1 is SGHAT and CDR2 is FQDESV in the germline V gene (reference sequence). This CDR3 has 14 amino acids. The V segment lost 8 bases and the J segment 5 bases; nucleotides outside the gene matches: 7. The chain's CDR3 is CASRGSGRVETQYF. The CDR3 DNA follows: TGTGCCAGCCGGGGTAGCGGGAGGGTGGAGACCCAGTACTTC.